This T cell receptor beta chain was found in a study of beta chain features in type 1 diabetes. Overall study: When patients were set against healthy donors, age, gender and cell yields were similar.

cDNA synthesis used the whole RNA isolate, giving expressed TCRB sequences. Sequencing used immunoSEQ multiplex PCR; TCRdb keeps in-frame clones, though not all of them. Altogether 100,000 to 150,000 clones are present, 17% being singletons, with the ten largest covering 2.6%. In regard to this clone: Its antigen is still unknown.

Heparinised blood was drawn once per donor, averaging around 120 mL. The authors sorted CD4+ naive, central memory, regulatory and stem cell-like memory cells via CD45RO/CCR7/CD25/CD127/CD95/CD27. Purity above 95% was achieved in all sorted populations. Germline CDR1 is SGHDN and CDR2 is FVKESK. The CDR3 is made up of 13 amino acids. V lost 1 base to trimming and J lost 9 bases, with 12 bases between them. Study-level points and caveats: Within each of all four CD4+ subsets, Type 1 diabetes patients had TCRB CDR3s that were moderately but significantly shorter.

The chain joins TRBV14 to TRBJ1-1; possibly TRBD1 for D (5 bases). The receptor was derived from a man younger than 30 with type 1 diabetes. Sequences were obtained from central memory CD4+ T cells from blood. This chain's CDR3 is CASSQVGVPQAFF. In DNA form, the CDR3 reads TGTGCCAGCAGCCAAGTGGGGGTTCCCCAAGCTTTCTTT.